This TCR beta chain was captured in a study of blood T cell repertoires in COVID-19. Overall study: The study drew acute and convalescent COVID-19 samples from the United States, Italy and Spain. T cells, B-cell-depleted T cells, or PBMCs supplied cDNA or gDNA.

This clone was seen only a few times. As processed by the authors: Researchers report that nucleated cell counts were estimated from reference gene primer amplification. The method was immunoSEQ multiplex PCR; TCRdb's version includes in-frame clones alone and lacks a portion of them. That table gives V, J and clone size, and the DNA gave D and trimming. The sample shows about 87,000 clones, approximately 75% of them seen only once. This CDR3 has 13 amino acids. V dropped 3 bases and J dropped 5 bases, with 11 bases sitting between them. The J gene is TRBJ2-7, the V gene TRBV12-3 or TRBV12-4; D is possibly TRBD2 (6 bases). Material: peripheral blood. The origin of this receptor is a woman aged 50 to 60 with acute or convalescent COVID-19. DNA of the CDR3: TGTGCCAGCAGTTTTGGGGAGGCCGACGAGCAGTACTTC. Its translation is CASSFGEADEQYF.